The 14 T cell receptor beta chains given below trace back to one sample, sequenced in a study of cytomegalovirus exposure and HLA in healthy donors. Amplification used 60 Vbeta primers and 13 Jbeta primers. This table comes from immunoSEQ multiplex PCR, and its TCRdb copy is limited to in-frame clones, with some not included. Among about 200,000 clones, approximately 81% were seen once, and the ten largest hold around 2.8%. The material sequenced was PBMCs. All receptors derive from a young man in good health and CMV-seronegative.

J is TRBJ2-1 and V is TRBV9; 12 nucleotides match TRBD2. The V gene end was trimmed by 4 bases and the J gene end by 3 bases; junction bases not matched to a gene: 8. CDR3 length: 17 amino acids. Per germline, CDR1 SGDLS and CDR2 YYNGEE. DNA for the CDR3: TGTGCCAGCAGCCTGACTAGCGGGGGAATGAGCTACAATGAGCAGTTCTTC. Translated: CASSLTSGGMSYNEQFF.

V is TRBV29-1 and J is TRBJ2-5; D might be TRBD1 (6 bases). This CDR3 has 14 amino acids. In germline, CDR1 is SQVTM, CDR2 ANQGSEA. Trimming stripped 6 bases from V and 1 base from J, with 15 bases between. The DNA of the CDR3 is TGCAGCGTCGTACGAACAGGGTTCCAAGAGACCCAGTACTTC. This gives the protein CSVVRTGFQETQYF. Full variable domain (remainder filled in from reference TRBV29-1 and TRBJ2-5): SAVISQKPSRDICQRGTSLTIQCQVDSQVTMMFWYRQQPGQSLTLIATANQGSEATYESGFVIDKFPISRPNLTFSTLTVSNMSPEDSSIYLCSVVRTGFQETQYFGPGTRLLVL.

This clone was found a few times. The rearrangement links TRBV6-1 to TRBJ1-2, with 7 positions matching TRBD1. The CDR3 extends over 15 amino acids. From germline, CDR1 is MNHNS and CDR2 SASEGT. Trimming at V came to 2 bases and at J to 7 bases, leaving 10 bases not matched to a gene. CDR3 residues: CASSERDRSLGGYTF. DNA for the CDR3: TGTGCCAGCAGTGAAAGGGACAGATCCCTAGGTGGCTACACCTTC.

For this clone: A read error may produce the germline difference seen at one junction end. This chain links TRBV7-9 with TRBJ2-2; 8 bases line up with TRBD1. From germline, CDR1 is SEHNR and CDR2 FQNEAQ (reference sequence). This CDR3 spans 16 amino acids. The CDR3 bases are TGTTCCAGCAGCCTCCGGACAGGGCTGAACACCGGGGAGCTGTTTTTT. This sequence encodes CSSSLRTGLNTGELFF.

CDR3 protein: CASSLQGEVYGYTF. CDR3 DNA: TGCGCCAGCAGTCTACAGGGTGAGGTCTATGGCTACACCTTC. The chain has TRBV10-2 and TRBJ1-2; D possibly corresponds to TRBD1 (6 bases). CDR1 and CDR2 (germline): WSHSY, SAAADI. The length of the CDR3 is 14 residues. The germline V and J ends were trimmed by 5 bases and 4 bases, with 14 bases remaining between them.

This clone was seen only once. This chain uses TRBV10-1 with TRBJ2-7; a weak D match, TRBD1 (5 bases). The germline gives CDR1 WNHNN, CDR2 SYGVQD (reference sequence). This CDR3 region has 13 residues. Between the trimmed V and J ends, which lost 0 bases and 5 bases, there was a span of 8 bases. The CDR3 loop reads CASSESGQHEQYF. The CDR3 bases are TGCGCCAGCAGTGAGTCGGGGCAGCACGAGCAGTACTTC.

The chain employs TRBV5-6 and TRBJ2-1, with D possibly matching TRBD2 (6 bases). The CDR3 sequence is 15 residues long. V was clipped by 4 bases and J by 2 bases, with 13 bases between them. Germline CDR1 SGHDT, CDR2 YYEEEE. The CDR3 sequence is CASSLGGLTYNEQFF. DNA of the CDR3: TGTGCCAGCAGCCTCGGGGGATTAACCTACAATGAGCAGTTCTTC.

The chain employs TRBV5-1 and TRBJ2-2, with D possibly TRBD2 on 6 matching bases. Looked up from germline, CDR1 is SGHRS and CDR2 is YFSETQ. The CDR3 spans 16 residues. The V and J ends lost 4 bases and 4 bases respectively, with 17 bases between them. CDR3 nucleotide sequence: TGCGCCAGCAGCCCCGGGCGGGGAGCGGCCACCGGGGAGCTGTTTTTT. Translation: CASSPGRGAATGELFF.

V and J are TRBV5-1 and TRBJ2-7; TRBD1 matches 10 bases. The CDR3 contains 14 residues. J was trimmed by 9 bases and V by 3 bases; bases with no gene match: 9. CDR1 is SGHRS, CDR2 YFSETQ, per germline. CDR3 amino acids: CASSYSGTGDGQYF. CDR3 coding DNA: TGCGCCAGCAGCTATTCCGGGACAGGGGACGGGCAGTACTTC.

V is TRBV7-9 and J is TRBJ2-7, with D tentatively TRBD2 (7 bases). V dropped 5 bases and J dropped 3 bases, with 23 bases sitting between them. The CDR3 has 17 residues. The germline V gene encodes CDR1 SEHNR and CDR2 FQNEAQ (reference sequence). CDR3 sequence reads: CASSRGGNLGDDYEQYF. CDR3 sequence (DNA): TGTGCCAGCAGCCGCGGGGGCAACCTGGGGGATGACTACGAGCAGTACTTC.

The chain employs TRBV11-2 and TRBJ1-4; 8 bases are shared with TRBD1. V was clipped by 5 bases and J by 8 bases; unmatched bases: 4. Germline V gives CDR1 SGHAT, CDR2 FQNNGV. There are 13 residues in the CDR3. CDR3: CASSATGDEKLFF. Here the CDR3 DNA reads TGTGCCAGCAGCGCGACAGGGGACGAAAAACTGTTTTTT.

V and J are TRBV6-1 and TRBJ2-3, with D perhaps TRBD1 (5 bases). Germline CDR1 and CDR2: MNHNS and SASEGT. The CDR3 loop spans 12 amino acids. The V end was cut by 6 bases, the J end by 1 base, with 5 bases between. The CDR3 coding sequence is TGTGCCAGCAGAGGGGGCACAGATACGCAGTATTTT. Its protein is CASRGGTDTQYF.

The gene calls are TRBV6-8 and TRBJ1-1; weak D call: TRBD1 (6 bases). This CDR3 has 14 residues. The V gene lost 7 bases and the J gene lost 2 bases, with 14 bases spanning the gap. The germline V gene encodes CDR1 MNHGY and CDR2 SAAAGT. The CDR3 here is CASTRQGFNTEAFF. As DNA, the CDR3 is TGTGCCAGCACTAGGCAGGGGTTTAACACTGAAGCTTTCTTT.

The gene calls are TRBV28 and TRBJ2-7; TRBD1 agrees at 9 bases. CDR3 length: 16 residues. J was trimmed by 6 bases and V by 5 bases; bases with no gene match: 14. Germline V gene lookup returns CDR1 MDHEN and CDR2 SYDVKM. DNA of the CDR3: TGTGCCAGCAGTGGGGAACCGGGACAGGGTTTCGTCGAGCAGTACTTC. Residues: CASSGEPGQGFVEQYF.